This is a list of T cell receptor beta chains from one sample in a study of blood T cell repertoires in COVID-19. Profiled with immunoSEQ multiplex PCR; TCRdb holds only in-frame clones, not every one. The sample has around 150,000 clones, around 84% seen once. The sequencing input was peripheral blood. The receptors stem from a woman between 50 and 59 years old with acute or convalescent COVID-19. CDR3s include the opening cysteine and the closing phenylalanine or tryptophan. A D gene is named only where the DNA matches it firmly. Size is omitted from some rows. Given values are once, few, many or a class for expanded clones.

clone_size,v_call,j_call,d_call,cdr3_aa,cdr3_nt
few,TRBV19,TRBJ1-2,TRBD1,CASSSHRGGYYGYTF,TGTGCCAGTTCCTCCCACAGGGGGGGTTACTATGGCTACACCTTC
NA,TRBV19,TRBJ2-5,NA,CASKGHSGETQYF,TGTGCCAGTAAGGGACATTCGGGGGAGACCCAGTACTTC
NA,TRBV12-5,TRBJ1-2,TRBD1,CASGLGQADGYTF,TGTGCTAGTGGACTCGGACAGGCGGATGGCTACACCTTC
NA,TRBV30,TRBJ1-4,NA,CAWSEQATNEKLFF,TGTGCCTGGAGTGAACAAGCAACTAATGAAAAACTGTTTTTT
NA,TRBV19,TRBJ2-5,NA,CASSIPTGSQETQYF,TGTGCCAGTAGTATCCCCACAGGGTCCCAAGAGACCCAGTACTTC
NA,TRBV19,TRBJ2-2,NA,CASKSSRTGELFF,TGTGCCAGTAAATCGTCTAGAACCGGGGAGCTGTTTTTT
NA,TRBV9,TRBJ2-2,NA,CASSIVTGELFF,TGTGCCAGCAGCATCGTTACCGGGGAGCTGTTTTTT
NA,TRBV10-3,TRBJ2-3,TRBD1,CAISDGRGTGVLGTDTQYF,TGTGCCATCAGTGACGGACGCGGGACAGGGGTTTTGGGCACAGATACGCAGTATTTT
NA,TRBV11-2,TRBJ2-3,TRBD1,CASSYTGADTQYF,TGTGCCAGCAGCTACACAGGGGCAGATACGCAGTATTTT
NA,TRBV4-1,TRBJ1-2,TRBD1,CASSQDRGTGFPYTF,TGCGCCAGCAGCCAAGATCGGGGGACAGGGTTTCCATACACCTTC
NA,TRBV14,TRBJ2-7,TRBD1,CASSLTGGREQYF,TGTGCCAGCAGCCTTACAGGGGGCCGCGAGCAGTACTTC
NA,TRBV7-9,TRBJ1-2,TRBD1,CASSAGTGGYTF,TGTGCCAGCAGCGCCGGGACAGGAGGCTACACCTTC